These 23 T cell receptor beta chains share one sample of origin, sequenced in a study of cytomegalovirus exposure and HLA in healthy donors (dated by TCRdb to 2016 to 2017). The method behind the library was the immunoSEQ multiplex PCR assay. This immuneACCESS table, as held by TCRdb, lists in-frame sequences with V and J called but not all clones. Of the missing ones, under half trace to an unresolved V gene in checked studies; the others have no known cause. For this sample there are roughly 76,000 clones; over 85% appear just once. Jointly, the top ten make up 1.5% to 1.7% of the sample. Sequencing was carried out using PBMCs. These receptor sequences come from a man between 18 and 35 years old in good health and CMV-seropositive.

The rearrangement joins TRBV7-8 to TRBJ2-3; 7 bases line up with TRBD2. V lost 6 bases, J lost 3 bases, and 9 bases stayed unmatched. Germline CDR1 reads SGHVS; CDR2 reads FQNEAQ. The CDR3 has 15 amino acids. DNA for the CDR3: TGTGCCAGCAGGCGTCAGGGAGGGGCGACAGATACGCAGTATTTT. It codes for CASRRQGGATDTQYF.

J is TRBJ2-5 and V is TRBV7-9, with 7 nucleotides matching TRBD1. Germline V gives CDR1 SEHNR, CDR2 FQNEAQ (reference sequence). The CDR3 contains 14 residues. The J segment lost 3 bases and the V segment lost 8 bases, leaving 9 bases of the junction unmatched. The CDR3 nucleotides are TGTGCCAGCGGACCTTACGGGACAGAAGAGACCCAGTACTTC. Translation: CASGPYGTEETQYF.

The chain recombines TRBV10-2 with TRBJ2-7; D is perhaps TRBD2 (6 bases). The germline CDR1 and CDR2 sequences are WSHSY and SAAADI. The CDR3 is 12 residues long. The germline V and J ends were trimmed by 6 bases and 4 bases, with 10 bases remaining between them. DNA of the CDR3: TGCGCCAGCAGGGAGGAGGGTTACGAGCAGTACTTC. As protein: CASREEGYEQYF.

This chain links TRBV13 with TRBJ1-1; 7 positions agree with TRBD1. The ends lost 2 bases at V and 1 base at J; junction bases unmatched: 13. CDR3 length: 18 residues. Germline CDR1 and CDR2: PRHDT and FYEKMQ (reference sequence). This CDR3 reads CASSLFRGEIGPNTEAFF. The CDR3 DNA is TGTGCCAGCAGCTTATTCAGGGGGGAGATTGGACCGAACACTGAAGCTTTCTTT.

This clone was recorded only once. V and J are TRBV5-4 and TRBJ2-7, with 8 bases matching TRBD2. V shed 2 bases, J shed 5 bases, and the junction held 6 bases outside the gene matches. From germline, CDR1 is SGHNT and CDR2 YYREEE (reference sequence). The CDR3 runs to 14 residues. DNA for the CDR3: TGTGCCAGCAGCTTACAGGTCGGGGGGGACGAGCAGTACTTC. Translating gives CASSLQVGGDEQYF.

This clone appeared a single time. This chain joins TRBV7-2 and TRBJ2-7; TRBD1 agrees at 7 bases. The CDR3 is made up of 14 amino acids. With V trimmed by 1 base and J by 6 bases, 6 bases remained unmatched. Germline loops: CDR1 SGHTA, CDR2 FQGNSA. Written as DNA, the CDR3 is TGTGCCAGCAGCTTAGGGACAGGCCGCTTCGAGCAGTACTTC. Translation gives CASSLGTGRFEQYF.

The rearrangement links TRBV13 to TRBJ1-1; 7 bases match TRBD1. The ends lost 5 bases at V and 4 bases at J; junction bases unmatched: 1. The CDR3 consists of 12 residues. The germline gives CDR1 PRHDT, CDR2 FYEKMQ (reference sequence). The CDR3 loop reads CASSPGGTEAFF. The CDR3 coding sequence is TGTGCCAGCAGCCCAGGGGGCACTGAAGCTTTCTTT.

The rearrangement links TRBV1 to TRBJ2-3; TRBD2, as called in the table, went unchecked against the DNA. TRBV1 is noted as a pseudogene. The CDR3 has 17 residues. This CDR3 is CTSSPISGTSPWETQYF. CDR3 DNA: TGCACCAGCAGCCCCATTAGCGGGACGTCCCCCTGGGAAACGCAGTATTTT.

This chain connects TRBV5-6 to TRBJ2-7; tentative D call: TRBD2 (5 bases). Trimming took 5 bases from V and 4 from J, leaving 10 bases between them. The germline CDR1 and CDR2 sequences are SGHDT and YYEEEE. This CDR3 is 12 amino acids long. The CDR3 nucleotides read TGTGCCAGCAGTATGGGAGTTTACGAGCAGTACTTC. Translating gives CASSMGVYEQYF.

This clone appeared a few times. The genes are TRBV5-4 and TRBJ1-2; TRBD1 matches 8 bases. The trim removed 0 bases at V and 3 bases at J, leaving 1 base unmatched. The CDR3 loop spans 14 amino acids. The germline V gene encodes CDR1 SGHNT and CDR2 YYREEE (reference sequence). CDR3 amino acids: CASSLVDRDYGYTF. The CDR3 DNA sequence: TGTGCCAGCAGCTTGGTGGACAGGGACTATGGCTACACCTTC.

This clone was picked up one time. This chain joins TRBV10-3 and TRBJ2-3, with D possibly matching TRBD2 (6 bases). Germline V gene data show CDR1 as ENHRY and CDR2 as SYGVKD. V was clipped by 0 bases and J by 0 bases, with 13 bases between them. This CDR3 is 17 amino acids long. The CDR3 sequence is CAISESISGASTDTQYF. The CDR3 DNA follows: TGTGCCATCAGTGAGTCGATTAGCGGAGCTAGCACAGATACGCAGTATTTT.

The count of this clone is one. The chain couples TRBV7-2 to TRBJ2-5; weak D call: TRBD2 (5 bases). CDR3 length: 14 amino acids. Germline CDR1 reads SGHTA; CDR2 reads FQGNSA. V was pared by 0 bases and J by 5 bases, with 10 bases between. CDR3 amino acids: CASSLAVWEETQYF. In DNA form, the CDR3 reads TGTGCCAGCAGCTTAGCAGTCTGGGAGGAGACCCAGTACTTC.

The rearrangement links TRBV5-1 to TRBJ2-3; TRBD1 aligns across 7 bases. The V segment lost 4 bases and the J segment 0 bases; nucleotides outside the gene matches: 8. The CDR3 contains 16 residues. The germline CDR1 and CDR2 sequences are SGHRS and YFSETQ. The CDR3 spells CASSPRTGRSTDTQYF. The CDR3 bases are TGCGCCAGCAGCCCTAGGACAGGACGAAGCACAGATACGCAGTATTTT.

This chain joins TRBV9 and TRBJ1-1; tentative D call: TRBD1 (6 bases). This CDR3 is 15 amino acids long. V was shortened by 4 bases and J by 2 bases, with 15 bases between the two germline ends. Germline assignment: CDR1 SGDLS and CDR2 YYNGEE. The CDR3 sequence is CASSSSGGGNTEAFF. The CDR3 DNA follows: TGTGCCAGCAGCTCCTCGGGAGGGGGAAACACTGAAGCTTTCTTT.

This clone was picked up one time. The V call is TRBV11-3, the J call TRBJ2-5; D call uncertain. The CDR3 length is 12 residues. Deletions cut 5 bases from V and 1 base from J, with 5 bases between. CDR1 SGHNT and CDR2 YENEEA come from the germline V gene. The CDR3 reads CASSLFQETQYF. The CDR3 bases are TGTGCCAGCAGCCTCTTCCAAGAGACCCAGTACTTC.

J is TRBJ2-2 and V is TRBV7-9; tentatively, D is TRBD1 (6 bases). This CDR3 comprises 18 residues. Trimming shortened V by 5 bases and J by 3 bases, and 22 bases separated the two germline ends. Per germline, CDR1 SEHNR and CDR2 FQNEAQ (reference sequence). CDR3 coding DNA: TGTGCCAGCAGCCCCCCAGTGGGAAGGGGGACCCACACCGGGGAGCTGTTTTTT. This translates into CASSPPVGRGTHTGELFF.

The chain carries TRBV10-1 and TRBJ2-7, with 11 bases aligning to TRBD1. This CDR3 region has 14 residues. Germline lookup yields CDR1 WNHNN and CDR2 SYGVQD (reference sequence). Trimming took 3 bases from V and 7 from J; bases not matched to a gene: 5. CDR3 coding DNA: TGCGCCAGCAGTGATCCGGACAGGGGGCGAGAGCAGTACTTC. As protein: CASSDPDRGREQYF.

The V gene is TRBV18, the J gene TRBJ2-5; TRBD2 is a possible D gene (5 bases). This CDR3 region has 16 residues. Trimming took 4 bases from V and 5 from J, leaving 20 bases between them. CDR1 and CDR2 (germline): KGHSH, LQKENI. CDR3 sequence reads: CASSRAIPGNGETQYF. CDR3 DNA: TGTGCCAGCTCACGCGCCATTCCCGGGAATGGGGAGACCCAGTACTTC.

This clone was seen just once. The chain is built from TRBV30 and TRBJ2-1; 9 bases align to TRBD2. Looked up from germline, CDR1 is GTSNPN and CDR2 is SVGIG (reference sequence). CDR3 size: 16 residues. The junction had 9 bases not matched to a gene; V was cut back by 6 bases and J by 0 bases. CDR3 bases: TGTGCCTGCCCCGTTGGTAGCGGGAGCTCCTACAATGAGCAGTTCTTC. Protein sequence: CACPVGSGSSYNEQFF.

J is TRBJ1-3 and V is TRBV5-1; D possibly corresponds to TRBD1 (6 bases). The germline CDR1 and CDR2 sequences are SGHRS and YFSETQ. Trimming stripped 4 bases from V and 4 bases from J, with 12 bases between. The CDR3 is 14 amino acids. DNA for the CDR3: TGCGCCAGCAGCCAAACGGGACAAGGAAACACCATATATTTT. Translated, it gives CASSQTGQGNTIYF.

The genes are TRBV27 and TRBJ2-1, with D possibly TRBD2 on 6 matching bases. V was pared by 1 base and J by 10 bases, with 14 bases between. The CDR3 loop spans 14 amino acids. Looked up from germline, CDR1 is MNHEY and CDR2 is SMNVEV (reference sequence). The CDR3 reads CASSLWAGRKEQFF. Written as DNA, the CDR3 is TGTGCCAGCAGTTTATGGGCGGGAAGGAAGGAGCAGTTCTTC.

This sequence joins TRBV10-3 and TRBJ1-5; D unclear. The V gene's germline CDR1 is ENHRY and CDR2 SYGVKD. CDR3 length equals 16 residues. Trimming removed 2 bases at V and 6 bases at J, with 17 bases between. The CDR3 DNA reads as TGTGCCATCAGTGAGGAGGAGAAGCGTTTTGGTCAGCCCCAGCATTTT. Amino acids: CAISEEEKRFGQPQHF.

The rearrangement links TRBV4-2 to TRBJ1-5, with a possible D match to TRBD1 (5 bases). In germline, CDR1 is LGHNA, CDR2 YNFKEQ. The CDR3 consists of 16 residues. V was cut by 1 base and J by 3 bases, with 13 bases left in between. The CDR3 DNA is TGTGCCAGCAGCCAAGCAGTGTCAGGGCCCAATCAGCCCCAGCATTTT. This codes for CASSQAVSGPNQPQHF.